The 4 T cell receptor beta chains below were found in one sample sequenced in a study of T cells in Graves' hyperthyroidism and ophthalmopathy. The CDR3 regions of TCR beta were amplified from RNA transcripts. The HTBI primer set served for first-round RT-PCR of the TCR CDR3. Each CDR3 protein gets one entry after TCRdb re-called the multiplex PCR reads with MiXCR. The data show 560,000 or so distinct CDR3 sequences, 15% to 20% seen once. Source material: blood. These receptors were collected from a man aged 40-49 years with Graves' ophthalmopathy.

This clonotype was seen a few times. The chain carries TRBV7-9 and TRBJ1-1; tentative D call: TRBD1 (5 bases). This CDR3 has 14 amino acids. Per germline, CDR1 SEHNR and CDR2 FQNEAQ (reference sequence). V lost 6 bases and J lost 0, with 11 bases in between. CDR3 region: CASRSGRMNTEAFF. Here the CDR3 DNA reads TGTGCCAGCAGGTCGGGACGGATGAACACTGAAGCTTTCTTT.

The V gene is TRBV5-1, the J gene TRBJ2-3; 11 bases match TRBD1. Germline CDR1 reads SGHRS; CDR2 reads YFSETQ. This CDR3 is built from 17 residues. V trimming: 0 bases; J trimming: 2 bases; junction bases outside the gene matches: 5. CDR3 in amino acids: CASSLVGQGVYTDTQYF. The CDR3 nucleotides are TGCGCCAGCAGCTTGGTGGGACAGGGGGTTTACACAGATACGCAGTATTTT.

This clonotype turned up a few times. The chain links TRBV29-1 to TRBJ2-1, with 7 bases fitting TRBD1. The CDR3 is made up of 15 amino acids. The trim removed 6 bases at V and 6 bases at J, leaving 14 bases unmatched. CDR1 is SQVTM and CDR2 is ANQGSEA in the germline V gene. The CDR3 sequence is CSVHASGTELNEQFF. In nucleotides, the CDR3 is TGCAGCGTGCATGCTTCCGGGACAGAACTCAATGAGCAGTTCTTC.

This clonotype was recorded a few times. The chain combines TRBV7-2 with TRBJ2-5; D assignment may be TRBD1 or TRBD2 (6 bases each). The CDR3 loop spans 14 amino acids. Germline V CDR1 and CDR2: SGHTA, FQGNSA. V lost 1 base and J 7 bases, leaving 13 bases between the germline ends. The CDR3 region is CASSLDTGAWTQYF. The CDR3 DNA sequence: TGTGCCAGCAGCTTAGATACGGGGGCTTGGACCCAGTACTTC.